The source of this T cell receptor (beta chain) is a study of T-cell memory formation after mild COVID-19. Study information: Largely, the TCR clusters proved donor specific.

In this sample, this clonotype turned up a few times. Antigen: not known. Study-wide results and limits: Mostly located in CM and EM were contracting CD4+ clones, with contracting CD8+ clones located in EMRA.

Employing constant-segment primers, 5'RACE generated TCR alpha and TCR beta cDNA libraries bearing sample barcodes and UMIs. TCRdb reanalysed the 5' RACE reads using MiXCR and keeps one entry per CDR3 protein. Counted here are 500,000 to 600,000 distinct CDR3 sequences, roughly 18% occurring once; the ten biggest clones make up around 12%. This clonotype was sampled from an adult woman who had mild COVID-19 (a few samples of this study predate the infection). Cell type and time point are not known. The sample taken for sequencing was PBMCs or a T cell subset sorted from them (not recorded which).

CDR3 sequence: CASSPKDSDKETQYF. The DNA for the CDR3 is TGTGCCAGCAGCCCTAAGGACAGTGACAAAGAGACCCAGTACTTC. The J gene is TRBJ2-5, the V gene TRBV7-9, with D maybe TRBD1 (6 bases). The CDR3 runs to 15 residues. CDR1 and CDR2 (germline): SEHNR, FQNEAQ (reference sequence). V was cut by 5 bases and J by 3 bases, with 16 bases left in between.